This entry lists 23 T cell receptor beta chains sequenced from one sample in a study of vaccination and CD4 T cells after COVID-19. Noted treatment: roughly 10-day PBMC culture with coronavirus spike peptide pools or control peptides (ViraFEST assay). These receptors' targets are unknown. Sequencing of cultured CD4+ T cell DNA used the Oncomine TCR Beta short-read assay. One entry per CDR3 protein results from TCRdb running MiXCR on the PCR reads. The sample lists some 12,000 distinct CDR3 sequences, approximately 50% occurring once. The specimen sequenced was CD4+ T cells from blood, cultured in vitro. The source is a human donor who had recovered from COVID-19.

This clonotype turned up a few times. This chain uses TRBV20-1 with TRBJ1-2; 7 bases agree with TRBD1. Germline CDR1 DFQATT, CDR2 SNEGSKA (reference sequence). The CDR3 sequence is 14 residues long. With V trimmed by 2 bases and J by 5 bases, 8 bases remained unmatched. CDR3 DNA: TGCAGTGCTAGAAAACCGGGACAGCCATATGGCTACACCTTC. The encoded protein is CSARKPGQPYGYTF.

The chain carries TRBV27 and TRBJ1-1; D remains ambiguous. This CDR3 contains 15 residues. The V gene's germline CDR1 is MNHEY and CDR2 SMNVEV (reference sequence). Trimming cost V 3 bases and J 0 bases, with 11 bases left between them. The CDR3 protein is CASSFNKGMNTEAFF. The CDR3 nucleotides read TGTGCCAGCAGTTTTAATAAGGGAATGAACACTGAAGCTTTCTTT.

V is TRBV9 and J is TRBJ1-3; D gene uncertain. The CDR3 length is 13 residues. The germline CDR1 and CDR2 sequences are SGDLS and YYNGEE. Trimming removed 4 bases at V and 2 bases at J, with 7 bases between. The CDR3 protein is CASSPQPGNTIYF. The CDR3 DNA reads TGTGCCAGCAGCCCCCAACCTGGAAACACCATATATTTT.

The chain is built from TRBV27 and TRBJ1-2; TRBD1 might be the D (5 bases). Trimming took off 11 bases at V and 7 bases at J, with 26 bases between the two ends. This CDR3 comprises 15 residues. Germline lookup yields CDR1 MNHEY and CDR2 SMNVEV (reference sequence). The CDR3 DNA is TGTGCCGGCACCCTAAACCCAGGGACGCCGAGTGGCTACACCTTC. Its translation: CAGTLNPGTPSGYTF.

In its sample, this clonotype was seen a few times. This chain joins TRBV7-2 and TRBJ2-2, with TRBD1 identical over 9 bases. Germline CDR1 is SGHTA and CDR2 is FQGNSA. The CDR3 covers 16 residues. V dropped 6 bases and J dropped 3; count of bases not matched to a gene: 8. The CDR3 spells CASRPAGTGHTGELFF. CDR3 DNA: TGTGCCAGCAGACCCGCCGGGACAGGGCACACCGGGGAGCTGTTTTTT.

The chain employs TRBV23-1 and TRBJ2-1, with D possibly matching TRBD2 (6 bases). TRBV23-1 is treated as an ORF (open reading frame) with a function not yet certain. The CDR3 has 17 residues. The V end lost 7 bases, the J end lost 7 bases, and 26 bases lay between the germline ends. The CDR3 spells CASKKPLPDGGGNEQFF. The CDR3 DNA reads TGCGCCAGCAAAAAGCCCCTGCCGGACGGCGGAGGGAATGAGCAGTTCTTC.

The V and J genes are TRBV19 and TRBJ1-2; tentative D call: TRBD1 (6 bases). V was cut by 11 bases and J by 4 bases, with 14 bases left in between. Germline V gene lookup returns CDR1 LNHDA and CDR2 SQIVND (reference sequence). This CDR3 has 12 residues. The CDR3 region is CAAGQPLYGYTF. CDR3 in DNA: TGTGCCGCCGGACAGCCCCTCTATGGCTACACCTTC.

This clonotype was detected only a few times. The genes are TRBV7-9 and TRBJ2-5; 10 nucleotides align to TRBD1. V lost 0 bases to trimming and J lost 3 bases; unmatched junction nucleotides: 4. The CDR3 has 16 amino acids. Per germline, CDR1 SEHNR and CDR2 FQNEAQ (reference sequence). The CDR3 region is CASSLARDRGKETQYF. The DNA for the CDR3 is TGTGCCAGCAGCTTAGCCCGGGACAGGGGAAAAGAGACCCAGTACTTC.

V usage is TRBV5-1 and J usage is TRBJ2-5; 10 bases line up with TRBD1. In germline, CDR1 is SGHRS, CDR2 YFSETQ. The CDR3 spans 15 residues. V lost 2 bases to trimming and J lost 3 bases; unmatched junction nucleotides: 4. The CDR3 DNA reads TGCGCCAGCAGCTTCCTCGGGACAGGGGAAGAGACCCAGTACTTC. It yields the protein CASSFLGTGEETQYF.

The J gene is TRBJ1-1, the V gene TRBV6-5; D gene uncertain. The germline gives CDR1 MNHEY, CDR2 SVGAGI. V was pared by 2 bases and J by 1 base, with 11 bases between. This CDR3 comprises 15 residues. The CDR3: CASSYGMGGNTEAFF. CDR3 nucleotide sequence: TGTGCCAGCAGTTACGGGATGGGTGGGAACACTGAAGCTTTCTTT.

The J gene is TRBJ2-1, the V gene TRBV7-2, with 8 positions matching TRBD2. The CDR3 is 12 residues long. The germline V gene encodes CDR1 SGHTA and CDR2 FQGNSA. V was pared by 1 base and J by 16 bases, with 6 bases of the junction left unmatched. CDR3 protein: CASSLEVAGLFF. The CDR3 DNA follows: TGTGCCAGCAGCTTAGAGGTAGCGGGGCTATTCTTC.

The chain joins TRBV6-1 to TRBJ2-3, with D possibly TRBD1 on 5 matching bases. CDR1 is MNHNS, CDR2 SASEGT, per germline. This CDR3 contains 13 residues. The V and J ends lost 5 bases and 4 bases respectively, with 10 bases between them. The DNA for the CDR3 is TGTGCCAGCAGTCCCGAAGGGGCAGATACGCAGTATTTT. Encoded protein: CASSPEGADTQYF.

The chain carries TRBV30 and TRBJ2-7; D is unclear. V was clipped by 6 bases and J by 3 bases, with 12 bases between them. Germline CDR1 reads GTSNPN; CDR2 reads SVGIG (reference sequence). The CDR3 spans 12 residues. CDR3 nucleotide sequence: TGTGCCTGCATGACACCTAACTACGAGCAGTACTTC. Translating it yields CACMTPNYEQYF.

The chain joins TRBV5-1 to TRBJ2-7; 12 bases align to TRBD1. Germline V gene lookup returns CDR1 SGHRS and CDR2 YFSETQ. With 6 bases clipped from V and 5 bases from J, the junction kept 6 bases outside the gene matches. This CDR3 spans 14 amino acids. The CDR3 protein is CASTRDRGPHEQYF. CDR3 nucleotide sequence: TGCGCCAGCACCCGGGACAGGGGGCCCCACGAGCAGTACTTC.

This clonotype was picked up a small number of times. The chain recombines TRBV19 with TRBJ1-2, with a tentative D call TRBD1 (6 bases). Trimming removed 6 bases from V and 2 bases from J, with 7 bases in between. The CDR3 is made up of 12 amino acids. Germline CDR1 and CDR2: LNHDA and SQIVND (reference sequence). CDR3 DNA: TGTGCCAGTAGGACAGGCAACTATGGCTACACCTTC. Translated, it gives CASRTGNYGYTF.

The CDR3 DNA reads as TGCAGTGCTAGATCCTTGTCCGGGACAGGGATCATGAACACTGAAGCTTTCTTT. As protein: CSARSLSGTGIMNTEAFF. The V gene is TRBV20-1, the J gene TRBJ1-1; 9 bases align to TRBD1. The V gene's germline CDR1 is DFQATT and CDR2 SNEGSKA (reference sequence). CDR3 size: 18 residues. V was clipped by 2 bases and J by 0 bases; unmatched bases: 13.

V and J are TRBV7-8 and TRBJ2-7, with 10 bases lining up with TRBD1. CDR3 length: 16 amino acids. The junction had 7 bases not matched to a gene; V was cut back by 3 bases and J by 2 bases. CDR1 and CDR2 from the germline V gene are SGHVS and FQNEAQ. The CDR3 DNA is TGTGCCAGCAGCTTCCCGACAGGGGGCAGAACCTACGAGCAGTACTTC. As protein: CASSFPTGGRTYEQYF.

The chain carries TRBV20-1 and TRBJ1-1; perhaps TRBD1 as D (6 bases). CDR1 is DFQATT and CDR2 is SNEGSKA in the germline V gene (reference sequence). The CDR3 is made up of 15 amino acids. The V end lost 3 bases, the J end lost 3 bases, and 17 bases lay between the germline ends. As DNA, the CDR3 is TGCAGTGCTAGGAAGGGGGGACAAGTTTACACTGAAGCTTTCTTT. It yields the protein CSARKGGQVYTEAFF.

This rearrangement joins TRBV20-1 to TRBJ1-4; D ambiguous. V dropped 2 bases and J dropped 0 bases, with 10 bases sitting between them. In germline, CDR1 is DFQATT, CDR2 SNEGSKA (reference sequence). The CDR3 contains 15 residues. The DNA of the CDR3 is TGCAGTGCTAGAAACAGCGCCACAACTAATGAAAAACTGTTTTTT. It specifies CSARNSATTNEKLFF.

For the CDR3, the DNA is TGCAGTGCTTTTCGTCGAGCGTCTAACACCGGGGAGCTGTTTTTT. This gives the protein CSAFRRASNTGELFF. The chain joins TRBV20-1 to TRBJ2-2; D gene uncertain. V was cut by 5 bases and J by 2 bases, with 15 bases left in between. This CDR3 is 15 amino acids long. Germline CDR1 and CDR2: DFQATT and SNEGSKA (reference sequence).

This clonotype was seen a handful of times. The rearrangement links TRBV19 to TRBJ1-2, with no clear D. Germline V CDR1 and CDR2: LNHDA, SQIVND (reference sequence). This CDR3 comprises 14 residues. V shed 11 bases and J shed 2 bases, with 18 bases lying between them. CDR3 DNA: TGTGCCTCTAAGAGGGATACGGCGAACTATGGCTACACCTTC. It codes for CASKRDTANYGYTF.

The chain is built from TRBV2 and TRBJ1-2, with no clear D. V was shortened by 6 bases and J by 0 bases, with 11 bases between the two germline ends. Germline V gene data show CDR1 as SNHLY and CDR2 as FYNNEI. The CDR3 has 14 amino acids. The CDR3 nucleotides are TGTGCCAGCAGGGCACGGACGCCTAACTATGGCTACACCTTC. Encoded protein: CASRARTPNYGYTF.

V is TRBV20-1 and J is TRBJ1-2, with D perhaps matching TRBD1 (6 bases). V dropped 5 bases and J dropped 8 bases, with 15 bases sitting between them. This CDR3 is 12 amino acids long. CDR1 and CDR2 from the germline V gene are DFQATT and SNEGSKA (reference sequence). The CDR3: CSASGGAWGYTF. The CDR3 DNA sequence: TGCAGTGCTTCTGGGGGCGCGTGGGGCTACACCTTC.